This is a list of T cell receptor beta chains from one sample in a study of cytomegalovirus exposure and HLA in healthy donors. Data came from immunoSEQ multiplex PCR; TCRdb stores just in-frame clones and leaves some out. The table lists about 130,000 clones, around 75% of them singletons. Sample: PBMCs. The source is a man aged 30 to 45 in good health and CMV-seronegative. Each CDR3 is given with its conserved first and last residue. D genes are given only for firm matches. Clone sizes are given selectively: once, few, many, or a class where the clone is expanded.

.	TRBV29-1	TRBJ2-7	TRBD1	CSVRGTDEYEQYF	TGCAGCGTGAGGGGGACAGATGAGTACGAGCAGTACTTC
.	TRBV5-1	TRBJ2-2	.	CASSPHHGLNTGELFF	TGCGCCAGCAGTCCACACCATGGACTGAACACCGGGGAGCTGTTTTTT
.	TRBV28	TRBJ2-7	TRBD2	CASVLAGAAEQYF	TGTGCCAGCGTACTAGCGGGAGCCGCCGAGCAGTACTTC
.	TRBV29-1	TRBJ2-2	.	CSVERGTNTGELFF	TGCAGCGTTGAGAGGGGGACCAACACCGGGGAGCTGTTTTTT
.	TRBV29-1	TRBJ1-2	.	CSVGGDNMYYGYTF	TGCAGCGTTGGGGGAGATAATATGTACTATGGCTACACCTTC
few	TRBV9	TRBJ1-4	TRBD1	CASSGGRQGATNEKLFF	TGTGCCAGCAGCGGGGGTCGGCAGGGGGCAACTAATGAAAAACTGTTTTTT
.	TRBV6-5	TRBJ1-5	.	CASSYSGGLDQPQHF	TGTGCCAGCAGTTACTCCGGGGGGTTAGATCAGCCCCAGCATTTT
.	TRBV2	TRBJ1-3	.	CASSEQAAGNTIYF	TGTGCCAGCAGTGAGCAGGCAGCTGGAAACACCATATATTTT
.	TRBV5-1	TRBJ2-7	TRBD2	CASSSGGGGTLRWTYEQYF	TGCGCCAGCAGCTCCGGTGGGGGGGGAACACTTCGGTGGACCTACGAGCAGTACTTC
.	TRBV9	TRBJ1-1	TRBD1	CASSLRQGNTEAFF	TGTGCCAGCAGCCTTCGACAGGGGAACACTGAAGCTTTCTTT
.	TRBV6-6	TRBJ1-2	.	CASSYLIQGNYGYTF	TGTGCCAGCAGTTACTTAATACAGGGTAACTATGGCTACACCTTC
few	TRBV18	TRBJ1-5	.	CASSLDKDGQPQHF	TGTGCCAGCTCACTGGACAAGGACGGTCAGCCCCAGCATTTT
.	TRBV19	TRBJ1-3	.	CASSPRDISSGNTIYF	TGTGCCAGTAGTCCCCGGGACATTAGCTCTGGAAACACCATATATTTT
once	TRBV4-1	TRBJ2-1	TRBD2	CASSQGGSGGWQFF	TGCGCCAGCAGCCAGGGGGGGTCCGGGGGATGGCAGTTCTTC
.	TRBV5-6	TRBJ2-1	TRBD2	CASSLAISGRASEQFF	TGTGCCAGCAGCTTGGCCATTAGCGGGAGGGCCAGTGAGCAGTTCTTC
few	TRBV7-2	TRBJ1-2	.	CASSLNGGPSLYGYTF	TGTGCCAGCAGCTTAAACGGAGGACCCAGCCTCTATGGCTACACCTTC
.	TRBV7-9	TRBJ1-5	TRBD1	CASSRRGQGINQPQHF	TGTGCCAGCAGCCGTCGGGGACAGGGGATTAATCAGCCCCAGCATTTT
.	TRBV30	TRBJ2-3	TRBD1	CAWTTGPADTQYF	TGTGCCTGGACGACAGGGCCCGCAGATACGCAGTATTTT
.	TRBV6-5	TRBJ2-3	TRBD2	CASSYPTSGDTDTQYF	TGTGCCAGCAGTTACCCGACTAGCGGGGACACAGATACGCAGTATTTT
once	TRBV30	TRBJ2-7	TRBD2	CAWTKLAESYEQYF	TGTGCCTGGACTAAACTAGCGGAATCCTACGAGCAGTACTTC
.	TRBV7-9	TRBJ2-3	.	CASSTLRGVIPDTQYF	TGTGCCAGCAGCACCCTGAGAGGCGTGATCCCAGATACGCAGTATTTT
.	TRBV20-1	TRBJ2-7	TRBD2	CSARGRGEQYF	TGCAGTGCGCGGGGGAGGGGCGAGCAGTACTTC
once	TRBV6-1	TRBJ2-7	.	CASRNFYYEQYF	TGTGCCAGCAGAAATTTTTATTACGAGCAGTACTTC
.	TRBV27	TRBJ2-5	TRBD2	CASSLWGLGGRAGFGQETQYF	TGTGCCAGCAGTTTATGGGGCTTGGGCGGGAGGGCCGGGTTTGGCCAAGAGACCCAGTACTTC
once	TRBV29-1	TRBJ1-3	.	CSVSSGTAGNTIYF	TGCAGCGTCTCCTCAGGGACTGCGGGAAACACCATATATTTT
.	TRBV4-3	TRBJ1-2	.	CASSQEAGTNYGYTF	TGCGCCAGCAGCCAAGAGGCAGGGACTAACTATGGCTACACCTTC
.	TRBV28	TRBJ2-1	.	CASSTSNTSRLSGVYEQFF	TGTGCCAGCTCTACCTCTAATACGTCGCGGCTATCGGGAGTGTATGAGCAGTTCTTC
.	TRBV4-3	TRBJ2-2	.	CASSQDSAYANTGELFF	TGCGCCAGCAGCCAGGACTCCGCATACGCGAACACCGGGGAGCTGTTTTTT
.	TRBV6-5	TRBJ1-1	.	CASSLQYNTEAFF	TGTGCCAGCAGCCTACAGTACAACACTGAAGCTTTCTTT
.	TRBV29-1	TRBJ1-1	TRBD1	CSAIVTGDTEAFF	TGCAGCGCAATCGTGACAGGGGACACTGAAGCTTTCTTT
.	TRBV2	TRBJ2-2	.	CASSGALEVRELFF	TGTGCCAGCAGTGGCGCCCTAGAGGTCCGGGAGCTGTTTTTT
.	TRBV5-4	TRBJ2-5	.	CASSLDNRQETQYF	TGTGCCAGCAGCTTGGACAACCGTCAAGAGACCCAGTACTTC
few	TRBV4-1	TRBJ2-2	.	CASSQGASANTGELFF	TGCGCCAGCAGCCAAGGAGCTAGCGCGAACACCGGGGAGCTGTTTTTT
.	TRBV29-1	TRBJ2-1	TRBD2	CSVDGLRGGALGNEQFF	TGCAGCGTTGATGGCCTCCGCGGGGGGGCACTGGGGAATGAGCAGTTCTTC
.	TRBV5-1	TRBJ2-5	TRBD2	CASSPGGIRETQYF	TGCGCCAGCAGCCCGGGGGGTATCCGGGAGACCCAGTACTTC
once	TRBV7-2	TRBJ2-4	TRBD1	CASSLNRGDIQYF	TGTGCCAGCAGCCTAAACAGGGGTGACATTCAGTACTTC
.	TRBV28	TRBJ2-7	TRBD2	CASSSSGGPSYEQYF	TGTGCCAGCAGCTCTAGCGGGGGGCCCTCCTACGAGCAGTACTTC
.	TRBV6-5	TRBJ2-1	TRBD1	CASRRQGASYNEQFF	TGTGCCAGCAGACGACAGGGGGCCTCCTACAATGAGCAGTTCTTC
once	TRBV4-3	TRBJ1-5	.	CASSQGVGDQPQHF	TGCGCCAGCAGCCAAGGGGTGGGCGATCAGCCCCAGCATTTT
.	TRBV29-1	TRBJ2-3	TRBD1	CSVKGTGGLASGADTQYF	TGCAGCGTGAAAGGGACAGGGGGCTTGGCTAGCGGGGCAGATACGCAGTATTTT
.	TRBV10-3	TRBJ2-5	TRBD2	CAISGAGGLETQYF	TGTGCCATCAGTGGGGCGGGGGGGCTGGAGACCCAGTACTTC
.	TRBV7-8	TRBJ2-2	.	CASSIRLGGTGELFF	TGTGCCAGCAGTATTCGACTAGGTGGCACCGGGGAGCTGTTTTTT
.	TRBV9	TRBJ2-7	TRBD1	CASSAHGQDSYEQYF	TGTGCCAGCAGCGCTCACGGACAGGACTCCTACGAGCAGTACTTC
.	TRBV7-2	TRBJ2-5	.	CASSLPLTRGETQYF	TGTGCCAGCAGCCTACCCTTAACTAGGGGGGAGACCCAGTACTTC
once	TRBV10-3	TRBJ2-3	.	CAISWGDRFGTDTQYF	TGTGCCATCAGTTGGGGAGACAGGTTCGGGACAGATACGCAGTATTTT
.	TRBV25-1	TRBJ2-7	.	CASSLQVLGGEQYF	TGTGCCAGCAGTCTTCAGGTACTCGGTGGCGAGCAGTACTTC
.	TRBV9	TRBJ2-5	.	CASSPGTEETQYF	TGTGCCAGCAGCCCGGGGACTGAAGAGACCCAGTACTTC
few	TRBV7-9	TRBJ2-3	TRBD2	CASSLPAGGPDTQYF	TGTGCCAGCAGCTTACCGGCGGGAGGGCCGGATACGCAGTATTTT
few	TRBV11-2	TRBJ1-2	TRBD1	CASSPRGRGNRGYGYTF	TGTGCCAGCAGCCCAAGGGGCCGGGGGAACAGGGGTTATGGCTACACCTTC
.	TRBV23-1	TRBJ1-2	.	CASSQSGACNCGYTF	TGCGCCAGCAGTCAATCAGGGGCGTGTAACTGTGGCTACACCTTC
.	TRBV28	TRBJ1-1	.	CASSPARGGTEAFF	TGTGCCAGCAGTCCCGCAAGGGGGGGGACTGAAGCTTTCTTT
.	TRBV2	TRBJ2-7	.	CASSELLEAADEQYF	TGTGCCAGCAGTGAACTCCTTGAGGCGGCCGACGAGCAGTACTTC
.	TRBV4-3	TRBJ2-7	.	CASSQAAWREQYF	TGCGCCAGCAGCCAAGCGGCCTGGAGAGAGCAGTACTTC
.	TRBV9	TRBJ1-1	TRBD1	CASSHGTAEEAFF	TGTGCCAGCAGCCATGGGACAGCGGAGGAAGCTTTCTTT
.	TRBV28	TRBJ2-3	.	CASSDSGVSTDTQYF	TGTGCCAGCAGCGACAGTGGCGTAAGCACAGATACGCAGTATTTT
few	TRBV4-1	TRBJ2-3	TRBD2	CASSQVLAVGDTQYF	TGCGCCAGCAGCCAGGTTCTAGCGGTAGGAGATACGCAGTATTTT